This T cell receptor (beta chain) was profiled in a study of vaccination effects on CD4 cells after COVID-19. General study findings and limits: Clones of infection and vaccine origin contracted markedly late after vaccination. Convalescent patients in the study were few, and early post-infection timepoints were absent.

Trimming removed 4 bases at V and 3 bases at J, with 15 bases between. This CDR3 region has 16 residues. CDR1 and CDR2 from the germline V gene are LGHDT and YNNKEL (reference sequence). Expansion of antigen-specific CD4+ T cells with viral peptide pools was carried out by the ViraFEST assay before sequencing. CD4+ T cell isolation took place after more than eight days of culture. Vaccine recipients, nucleocapsid antibody negative, had no prior SARS-CoV-2 infection. For each well, two million PBMC were cultured with 10 IU/ml IL-2 and around 9.6 ug/ml peptides. Cells had half their medium changed to IL-2 medium on days 3 and 7. Assay: immunoSEQ multiplex PCR; the TCRdb copy retains only in-frame clones and omits some. The data contain around 68,000 clones, around 80% of them singletons. For this clone: Its matching antigen is unknown.

The rearrangement links TRBV3-1 (or the pseudogene TRBV3-2) to TRBJ2-2; D may match TRBD1 or TRBD2 (5 bases each). Sequencing used CD4+ T cells from PBMCs cultured with SARS-CoV-2 spike peptides, obtained before COVID-19 vaccination. The TCR was taken from a human donor who received a COVID-19 vaccine. The CDR3 is CASSPTGQGHTGELFF. CDR3 bases: TGTGCCAGCAGCCCTACGGGGCAGGGCCACACCGGGGAGCTGTTTTTT.